Each of the 10 T cell receptor beta chains below was sequenced from the same sample in a study of T cell changes during pregnancy in multiple sclerosis. Repertoires were generated with immunoSEQ multiplex PCR, while TCRdb's copy carries only in-frame clones and drops some. The sample has more than 35,000 clones; around 87% are singletons. Sample: CD4+ T cells from peripheral blood mononuclear cells, taken in the second trimester of pregnancy. These receptors originate from a female donor with multiple sclerosis, enrolled in a pregnancy study.

The chain carries TRBV5-1 and TRBJ1-1; 7 bases are shared with TRBD1. CDR3 size: 17 residues. The germline gives CDR1 SGHRS, CDR2 YFSETQ. V lost 0 bases to trimming and J lost 8 bases; unmatched junction nucleotides: 16. CDR3 bases: TGCGCCAGCAGCTTGGGGACAGACAGGGTTGTACCTATAGAAGCTTTCTTT. Its translation is CASSLGTDRVVPIEAFF.

This clone was seen only a few times. This chain uses TRBV15 with TRBJ1-3; D gene unclear. Germline V gene lookup returns CDR1 LNHNV and CDR2 YYDKDF (reference sequence). V shed 1 base and J shed 3 bases, with 10 bases lying between them. CDR3 length equals 15 residues. The DNA of the CDR3 is TGTGCCACCAGCAGAGTTGGAGGAGTTGGAAACACCATATATTTT. Amino acid sequence: CATSRVGGVGNTIYF.

The chain carries TRBV11-2 and TRBJ2-7, with TRBD2 matching over 9 bases. The V segment lost 5 bases and the J segment 6 bases; nucleotides outside the gene matches: 2. The CDR3 has 12 amino acids. From germline, CDR1 is SGHAT and CDR2 FQNNGV. CDR3 protein: CASSSSGSEQYF. For the CDR3, the DNA is TGTGCCAGCAGCAGTAGCGGGAGCGAGCAGTACTTC.

V and J are TRBV7-9 and TRBJ1-1, with 9 bases aligning to TRBD1. CDR1 is SEHNR, CDR2 FQNEAQ, per germline (reference sequence). This CDR3 has 16 amino acids. After removal of 5 bases from V and 2 bases from J, the junction contained 9 bases not matched to a gene. As DNA, the CDR3 is TGTGCCAGCAGCCCGGGACAGGGTACCTTTAACACTGAAGCTTTCTTT. Amino acids: CASSPGQGTFNTEAFF.

The V and J genes are TRBV25-1 and TRBJ2-6; 10 bases agree with TRBD1. V trimming: 7 bases; J trimming: 0 bases; junction bases outside the gene matches: 9. CDR3 length equals 18 residues. From germline, CDR1 is MGHDK and CDR2 SYGVNS. This CDR3 reads CASTRAGTGDSGANVLTF. In nucleotides, the CDR3 is TGTGCCAGCACGAGAGCCGGGACAGGGGACTCTGGGGCCAACGTCCTGACTTTC.

The chain carries TRBV7-3 and TRBJ2-2, with 13 bases aligning to TRBD2. Trimming removed 4 bases from V and 1 base from J; junction bases left unmatched: 12. CDR3 length: 20 amino acids. Germline assignment: CDR1 SGHTA and CDR2 FQGTGA. For the CDR3, the DNA is TGTGCCAGCAGCTCCCTTATGCGGACTAGCGGGAGTCGGAACACCGGGGAGCTGTTTTTT. Its protein product is CASSSLMRTSGSRNTGELFF.

This clone was counted a single time. The rearrangement joins TRBV12-5 to TRBJ2-3, with 8 bases aligning to TRBD2. The V and J ends lost 6 bases and 1 base, in that order; junction bases with no gene match: 6. The CDR3 is 15 amino acids. The germline gives CDR1 LGHNT, CDR2 FRNRAP. The CDR3 DNA reads TGTGCTAGTGGCGACCTCGGGGGGGGCACAGATACGCAGTATTTT. Translating gives CASGDLGGGTDTQYF.

The chain has TRBV29-1 and TRBJ1-2, with D maybe TRBD1 (5 bases). V was shortened by 6 bases and J by 6 bases, with 20 bases between the two germline ends. This CDR3 comprises 14 residues. The germline V gene encodes CDR1 SQVTM and CDR2 ANQGSEA. The CDR3 sequence: CSVYKFGGLHGYTF. The DNA for the CDR3 is TGCAGCGTATACAAGTTCGGGGGATTACATGGCTACACCTTC.

This clone was seen just once. The CDR3 DNA reads as TGTGCCAGCAGCTTAGGAGCTAGCGTTTGGCCCAACATTTCCTACGAGCAGTACTTC. This gives the protein CASSLGASVWPNISYEQYF. The genes are TRBV11-3 and TRBJ2-7, with D possibly being TRBD2 (6 bases). Between the trimmed V and J ends, which lost 1 base and 1 base, there was a span of 23 bases. CDR3 length: 19 residues. Germline V gives CDR1 SGHNT, CDR2 YENEEA.

This clone was counted between two and nine times. The chain uses TRBV5-1 and TRBJ2-1, with 8 bases identical to TRBD2. Germline V gene lookup returns CDR1 SGHRS and CDR2 YFSETQ. CDR3 size: 11 residues. V shed 10 bases and J 6 bases; nucleotides not matched to a gene: 3. CDR3 residues: CASGLANEQFF. CDR3 nucleotides: TGCGCCTCCGGACTAGCCAATGAGCAGTTCTTC.